Listed here are 5 T cell receptor beta chains from one sample, sequenced in a study of T cells in Graves' hyperthyroidism and ophthalmopathy. The TCR beta CDR3 regions underwent amplification using RNA transcripts as the source. HTBI primers were the set used in a first-round RT-PCR of the TCR CDR3. Via MiXCR, TCRdb re-called the multiplex PCR reads, giving one row per CDR3 protein. This table holds some 340,000 distinct CDR3 sequences, around 15% found once. Sequenced input: blood. These receptors all come from a woman in her thirties or forties with Graves' ophthalmopathy.

This clonotype was seen more than once but under ten times. A much larger clone differs by one base, so this may be a read error. V usage is TRBV20-1 and J usage is TRBJ2-1, with 7 bases aligning to TRBD2. The end of the DNA fits TRBJ2-7 better, so the J call may be wrong. Per germline, CDR1 DFQATT and CDR2 SNEGSKA (reference sequence). The CDR3 contains 12 residues. This CDR3 is CSAGGTYNEQYF. The CDR3 DNA reads as TGCAGTGCCGGGGGGACCTACAATGAGCAGTACTTC.

The sample holds many counts of this clonotype. V is TRBV6-1 and J is TRBJ2-1, with 11 bases identical to TRBD2. This CDR3 spans 19 amino acids. The junction had 12 bases not matched to a gene; V was cut back by 5 bases and J by 0 bases. Per the germline V gene, CDR1 is MNHNS and CDR2 is SASEGT. In DNA, the CDR3 is TGTGCCAGCAGTTCCCTAGCGGGGGGCCTCTCGTCCTCCTACAATGAGCAGTTCTTC. Amino acids: CASSSLAGGLSSSYNEQFF.

The chain recombines TRBV20-1 with TRBJ1-5; D remains unclear. This CDR3 is built from 13 residues. The V and J ends lost 6 bases and 3 bases respectively, with 12 bases between them. Germline V gene sequence: CDR1 DFQATT, CDR2 SNEGSKA (reference sequence). This CDR3 is CSAADGFNQPQHF. The CDR3 region has the DNA TGCAGTGCCGCGGACGGGTTCAATCAGCCCCAGCATTTT.

The V and J genes are TRBV12-3 or TRBV12-4 and TRBJ1-1, with 7 bases that match TRBD1. The CDR3 covers 15 residues. V dropped 6 bases and J dropped 0; count of bases not matched to a gene: 7. CDR3 residues: CASRSTGLVNTEAFF. The CDR3 DNA reads TGTGCCAGCAGGTCGACAGGGTTGGTGAACACTGAAGCTTTCTTT.

At least ten counts were recorded for this clonotype. This chain joins TRBV27 and TRBJ1-1; no reliable D call. The germline V gene has CDR1 MNHEY and CDR2 SMNVEV (reference sequence). This CDR3 has 16 amino acids. Trimming pared 3 bases from V and 6 bases from J, leaving 20 bases between. CDR3 in DNA: TGTGCCAGCAGTTTGGGAAACAGCCACGCAGGCGCTGAAGCTTTCTTT. Translating it yields CASSLGNSHAGAEAFF.